This TCR beta chain appears in the sequencing data of a study of neurological immune-mediated disorders. One entry per CDR3 protein results from TCRdb running MiXCR on the 5' RACE reads. The data contain 50,000 to 70,000 distinct CDR3 sequences, roughly 10% of them seen just once; the ten biggest clones take up approximately 7%. This clonotype was seen at least ten times. The sample's time point: longitudinal time-point 1 (baseline). From germline, CDR1 is DFQATT and CDR2 SNEGSKA (reference sequence). CDR3 size: 16 residues. The V end was cut by 3 bases, the J end by 1 base, with 18 bases between. The clonotype was recovered from a male donor with HTLV-1-associated myelopathy (HAM/TSP). Sequencing was performed on PBMCs. The V call is TRBV20-1, the J call TRBJ1-1; the D gene is possibly TRBD1 (6 bases). CDR3 region: CSARWWGANPNTEAFF. The CDR3 nucleotides read TGCAGTGCTAGGTGGTGGGGGGCCAACCCGAACACTGAAGCTTTCTTT.